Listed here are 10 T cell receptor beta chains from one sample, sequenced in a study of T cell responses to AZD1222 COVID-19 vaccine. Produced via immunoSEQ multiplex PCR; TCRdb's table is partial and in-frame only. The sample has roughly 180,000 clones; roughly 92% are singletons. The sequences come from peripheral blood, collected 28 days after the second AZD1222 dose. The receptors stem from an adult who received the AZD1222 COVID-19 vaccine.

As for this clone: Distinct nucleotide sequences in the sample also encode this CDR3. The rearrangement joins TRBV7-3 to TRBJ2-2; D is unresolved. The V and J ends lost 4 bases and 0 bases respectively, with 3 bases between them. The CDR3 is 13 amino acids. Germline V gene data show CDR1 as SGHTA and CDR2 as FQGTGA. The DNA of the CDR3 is TGTGCCAGCAGCTCACCGAACACCGGGGAGCTGTTTTTT. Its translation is CASSSPNTGELFF.

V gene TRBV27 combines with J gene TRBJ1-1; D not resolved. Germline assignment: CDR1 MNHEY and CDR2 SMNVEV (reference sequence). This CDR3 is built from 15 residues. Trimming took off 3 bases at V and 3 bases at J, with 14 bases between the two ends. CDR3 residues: CASSFTPTADTEAFF. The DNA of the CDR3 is TGTGCCAGCAGTTTTACTCCGACGGCCGACACTGAAGCTTTCTTT.

The CDR3 region has the DNA TGTGCCAGCAGCTCGACAGGGTCGGGCAATCAGCCCCAGCATTTT. Residues: CASSSTGSGNQPQHF. The gene calls are TRBV7-9 and TRBJ1-5; 7 bases are a match to TRBD1. CDR3 length: 15 amino acids. Trimming removed 4 bases from V and 2 bases from J; junction bases left unmatched: 5. Germline lookup yields CDR1 SEHNR and CDR2 FQNEAQ (reference sequence). The variable domain in full, completed from reference TRBV7-9 and TRBJ1-5, reads DTGVSQNPRHKITKRGQNVTFRCDPISEHNRLYWYRQTLGQGPEFLTYFQNEAQLEKSRLLSDRFSAERPKGSFSTLEIQRTEQGDSAMYLCASSSTGSGNQPQHFGDGTRLSIL.

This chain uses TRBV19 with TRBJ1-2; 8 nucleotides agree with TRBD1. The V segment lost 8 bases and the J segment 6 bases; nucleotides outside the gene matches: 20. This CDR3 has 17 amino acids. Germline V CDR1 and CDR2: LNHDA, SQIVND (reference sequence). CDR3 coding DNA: TGTGCCAGTCAACTCGGGACAGGCTATACCCTTTTGGATGGCTACACCTTC. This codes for CASQLGTGYTLLDGYTF.

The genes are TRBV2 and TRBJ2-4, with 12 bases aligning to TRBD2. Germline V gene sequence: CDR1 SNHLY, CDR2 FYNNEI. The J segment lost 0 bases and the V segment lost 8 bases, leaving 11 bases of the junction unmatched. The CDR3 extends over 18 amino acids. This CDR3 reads CASGKGLAGGLAKNIQYF. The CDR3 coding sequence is TGTGCCAGCGGCAAGGGGCTAGCGGGGGGGTTAGCCAAAAACATTCAGTACTTC.

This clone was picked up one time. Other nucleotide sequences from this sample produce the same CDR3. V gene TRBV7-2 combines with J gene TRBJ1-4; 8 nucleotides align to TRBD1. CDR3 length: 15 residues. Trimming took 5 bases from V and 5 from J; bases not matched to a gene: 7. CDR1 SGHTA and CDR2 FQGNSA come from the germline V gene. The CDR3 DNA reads TGTGCCAGCAGCCCGAGACAGGGGACCAATGAAAAACTGTTTTTT. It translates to CASSPRQGTNEKLFF.

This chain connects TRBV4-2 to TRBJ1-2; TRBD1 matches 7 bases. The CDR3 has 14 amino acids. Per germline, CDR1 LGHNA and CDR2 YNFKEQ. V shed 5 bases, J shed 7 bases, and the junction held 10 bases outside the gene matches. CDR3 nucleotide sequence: TGTGCCAGCAGCTCGCGACAGGGACGCTCTGGCTACACCTTC. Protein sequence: CASSSRQGRSGYTF.

This CDR3 reads CATSSSGNTIYF. The CDR3 DNA is TGTGCCACCAGCAGCTCTGGAAACACCATATATTTT. The V gene is TRBV15, the J gene TRBJ1-3; D remains ambiguous. The V and J ends lost 3 bases and 0 bases respectively, with 0 bases between them. Germline V gene sequence: CDR1 LNHNV, CDR2 YYDKDF (reference sequence). The CDR3 runs 12 residues.

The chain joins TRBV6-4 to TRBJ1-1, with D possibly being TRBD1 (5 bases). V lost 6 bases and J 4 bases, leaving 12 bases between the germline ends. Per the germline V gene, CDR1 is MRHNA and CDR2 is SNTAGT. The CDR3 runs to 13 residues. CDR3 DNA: TGTGCCAGCAGCGAGACAGCTATCACTGAAGCTTTCTTT. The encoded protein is CASSETAITEAFF.

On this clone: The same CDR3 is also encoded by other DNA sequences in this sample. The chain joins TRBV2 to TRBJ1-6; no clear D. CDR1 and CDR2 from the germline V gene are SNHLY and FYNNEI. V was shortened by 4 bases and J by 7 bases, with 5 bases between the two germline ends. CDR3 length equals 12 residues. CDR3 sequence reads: CASSASNSPLHF. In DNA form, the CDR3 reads TGTGCCAGCAGTGCGTCGAATTCACCCCTCCACTTT.